Sequencing of this T cell receptor (beta chain) was carried out in a study of cytomegalovirus exposure and HLA in healthy donors. Study-level background: In terms of ancestry, the Caucasian-associated cluster contained roughly 80% of the approximately 400 genotyped donors.

The PCR contained 60 Vbeta and 13 Jbeta primers. This table comes from immunoSEQ multiplex PCR, and its TCRdb copy is limited to in-frame clones, with some not included. Its table records about 37,000 clones. Germline CDR1 is MGHRA and CDR2 is YSYEKL. This CDR3 comprises 15 residues. Between the trimmed V and J ends, which lost 4 bases and 9 bases, there was a span of 19 bases. This receptor was obtained from a human donor in good health. The chain employs TRBV4-1 and TRBJ2-1; D perhaps matches TRBD2 (6 bases). Sequences were obtained from PBMCs. The CDR3 coding sequence is TGCGCCAGCAGCCCGAAGGTGGGGGGACTTATTGAGCAGTTCTTC. The encoded protein is CASSPKVGGLIEQFF.